Listed below are T cell receptor beta chains from one sample, sequenced in a study of somatic mutations in cytotoxic T cells in rheumatoid arthritis. The assay was immunoSEQ multiplex PCR, and TCRdb's table has in-frame clones only and misses some. The table includes about 20,000 clones, about 80% detected once. Input material: CD8+ T cells sorted from blood. The receptor source for this set is an adult with rheumatoid arthritis. Both conserved end residues are part of each CDR3. Fields, in order: D gene, J gene, clone size, V gene, CDR3 protein, CDR3 DNA. A D gene is named only where the DNA matches it firmly. A clone size is listed for some rows: how often the clone was seen (once, few, many), or a class if it is expanded.

d_call: NA; j_call: TRBJ1-2; clone_size: NA; v_call: TRBV19; cdr3_aa: CASSIDSRGAEKGYTF; cdr3_nt: TGTGCCAGTAGTATAGATTCCCGGGGCGCTGAAAAGGGCTACACCTTC
d_call: NA; j_call: TRBJ2-7; clone_size: NA; v_call: TRBV5-4; cdr3_aa: CASSPYSGQIDSYEQYF; cdr3_nt: TGTGCCAGCAGCCCATATTCCGGGCAGATCGACTCCTACGAGCAGTACTTC
d_call: NA; j_call: TRBJ2-7; clone_size: NA; v_call: TRBV7-6; cdr3_aa: CASSLGVRYEQYF; cdr3_nt: TGTGCCAGCAGCTTAGGGGTTAGATACGAGCAGTACTTC
d_call: NA; j_call: TRBJ1-1; clone_size: few; v_call: TRBV5-4; cdr3_aa: CASSLGQTNTEAFF; cdr3_nt: TGTGCCAGCAGCTTAGGGCAGACGAACACTGAAGCTTTCTTT
d_call: NA; j_call: TRBJ2-5; clone_size: NA; v_call: TRBV7-6; cdr3_aa: CASSLTGEETQYF; cdr3_nt: TGTGCCAGCAGCTTAACCGGGGAAGAGACCCAGTACTTC
d_call: NA; j_call: TRBJ2-3; clone_size: NA; v_call: TRBV7-9; cdr3_aa: CASSFGSGWDSTDTQYF; cdr3_nt: TGTGCCAGCAGCTTTGGTTCGGGGTGGGACAGCACAGATACGCAGTATTTT
d_call: NA; j_call: TRBJ2-1; clone_size: once; v_call: TRBV7-9; cdr3_aa: CASSSVMEQFF; cdr3_nt: TGTGCCAGCAGCTCGGTTATGGAGCAGTTCTTC
d_call: NA; j_call: TRBJ2-7; clone_size: NA; v_call: TRBV5-5; cdr3_aa: CASIGESQGSSYEQYF; cdr3_nt: TGTGCCAGCATCGGAGAGTCCCAGGGTAGCTCCTACGAGCAGTACTTC
d_call: NA; j_call: TRBJ2-2; clone_size: NA; v_call: TRBV5-6; cdr3_aa: CASSLGGGPNTGELFF; cdr3_nt: TGTGCCAGCAGCTTGGGGGGGGGCCCGAACACCGGGGAGCTGTTTTTT
d_call: TRBD2; j_call: TRBJ2-1; clone_size: NA; v_call: TRBV5-6; cdr3_aa: CASSLGLANYNEQFF; cdr3_nt: TGTGCCAGCAGCTTGGGACTAGCGAACTACAATGAGCAGTTCTTC
d_call: NA; j_call: TRBJ2-7; clone_size: NA; v_call: TRBV7-7; cdr3_aa: CASSLGGHREQYF; cdr3_nt: TGTGCTAGCAGCTTAGGAGGTCACCGGGAGCAGTACTTC
d_call: NA; j_call: TRBJ2-1; clone_size: few; v_call: TRBV4-2; cdr3_aa: CASSQINEQFF; cdr3_nt: TGTGCCAGCAGCCAGATCAATGAGCAGTTCTTC
d_call: TRBD1; j_call: TRBJ1-1; clone_size: NA; v_call: TRBV14; cdr3_aa: CASSPFRTGPSEAFF; cdr3_nt: TGTGCCAGCAGCCCCTTCCGGACAGGGCCTAGTGAAGCTTTCTTT
d_call: NA; j_call: TRBJ2-2; clone_size: NA; v_call: TRBV5-8; cdr3_aa: CASSLRTEAGELFF; cdr3_nt: TGTGCCAGCAGCCTCAGGACAGAAGCCGGGGAGCTGTTTTTT
d_call: TRBD1; j_call: TRBJ2-6; clone_size: NA; v_call: TRBV9; cdr3_aa: CASSLPRNRQGADLFSGANVLTF; cdr3_nt: TGTGCCAGCAGCCTCCCACGAAATCGACAGGGGGCGGATCTTTTCTCTGGGGCCAACGTCCTGACTTTC
d_call: NA; j_call: TRBJ2-3; clone_size: NA; v_call: TRBV27; cdr3_aa: CASLSTDTQYF; cdr3_nt: TGTGCCAGCCTTAGCACAGATACGCAGTATTTT
d_call: TRBD2; j_call: TRBJ2-7; clone_size: NA; v_call: TRBV12-5; cdr3_aa: CASGLSLMTSGPPPGEQYF; cdr3_nt: TGTGCTAGTGGTTTGAGTCTTATGACTAGCGGGCCGCCGCCCGGCGAGCAGTACTTC